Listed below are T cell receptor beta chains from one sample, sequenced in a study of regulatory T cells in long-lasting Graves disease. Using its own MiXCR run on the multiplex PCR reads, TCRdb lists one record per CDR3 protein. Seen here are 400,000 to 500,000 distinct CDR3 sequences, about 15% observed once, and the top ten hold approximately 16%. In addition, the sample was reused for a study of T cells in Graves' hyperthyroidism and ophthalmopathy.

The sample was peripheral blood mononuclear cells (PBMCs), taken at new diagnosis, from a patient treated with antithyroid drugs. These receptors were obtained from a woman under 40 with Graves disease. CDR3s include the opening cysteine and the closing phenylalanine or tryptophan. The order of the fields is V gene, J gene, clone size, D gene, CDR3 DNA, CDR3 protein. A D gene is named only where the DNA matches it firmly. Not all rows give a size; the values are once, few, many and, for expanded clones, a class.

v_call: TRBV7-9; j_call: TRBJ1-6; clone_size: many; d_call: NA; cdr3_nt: TGTGCCAGCAGCTTAGGTGCCGCGCGCCTCCACTTT; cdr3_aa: CASSLGAARLHF
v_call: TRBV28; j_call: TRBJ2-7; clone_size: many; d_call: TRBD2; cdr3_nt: TGTGCCACCTCTACCGGGACTATACTTTACGAGCAGTACTTC; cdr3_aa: CATSTGTILYEQYF
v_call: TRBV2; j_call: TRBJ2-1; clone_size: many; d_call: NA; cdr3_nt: TGTGCCAGCAGTGCTCAGGGTCAGTTCTCCTACAATGAGCAGTTCTTC; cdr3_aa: CASSAQGQFSYNEQFF
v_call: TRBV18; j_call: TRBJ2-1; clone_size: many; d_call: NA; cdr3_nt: TGTGCCAGCTCACCGGGGACGGAGCAGTTCTTC; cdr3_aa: CASSPGTEQFF
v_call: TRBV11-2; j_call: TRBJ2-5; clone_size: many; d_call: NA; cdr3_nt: TGTGCCAGCAGCGTAGGACAGCAAGAGACCCAGTACTTC; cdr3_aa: CASSVGQQETQYF
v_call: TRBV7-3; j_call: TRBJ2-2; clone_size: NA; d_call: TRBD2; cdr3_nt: TGTGCCAGCGGCTTATATGACGGGAGGGGAACCGGGGAGCTGTTTTTT; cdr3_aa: CASGLYDGRGTGELFF
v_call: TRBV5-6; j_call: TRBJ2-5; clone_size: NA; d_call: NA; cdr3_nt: TGTGCCAGCAGCCTACTCGGGTGGACAGTCCAAGAGACCCAGTACTTC; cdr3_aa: CASSLLGWTVQETQYF
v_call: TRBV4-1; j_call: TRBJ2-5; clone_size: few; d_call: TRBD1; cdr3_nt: TGCGCCAGCAGCCAAGAGGGTCGAAGGGGGCCGTACCAAGAGACCCAGTACTTC; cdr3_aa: CASSQEGRRGPYQETQYF
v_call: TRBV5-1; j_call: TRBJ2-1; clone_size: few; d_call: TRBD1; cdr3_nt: TGCGCCAGCAGCGAAGGACAGGGTGGTGAGCAGTTCTTC; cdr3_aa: CASSEGQGGEQFF
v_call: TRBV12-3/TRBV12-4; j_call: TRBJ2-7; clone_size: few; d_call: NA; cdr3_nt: TGTGCCAGCAGCCCCATGGGGCGGTCTTCACTCTACGAGCAGTACTTC; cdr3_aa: CASSPMGRSSLYEQYF
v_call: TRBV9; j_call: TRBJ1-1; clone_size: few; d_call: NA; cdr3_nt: TGTGCCAGCAGCGTAGACCAGGGGACTGAAGCTTTCTTT; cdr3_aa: CASSVDQGTEAFF
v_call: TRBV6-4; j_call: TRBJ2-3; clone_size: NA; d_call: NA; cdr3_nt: TGTGCCAGCAGTGAGTCCCAAGGGAGTACAGATACGCAGTATTTT; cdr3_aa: CASSESQGSTDTQYF
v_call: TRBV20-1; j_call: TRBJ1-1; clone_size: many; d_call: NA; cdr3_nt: TGCAGTATAAGGGGGGGGGTTGGCACTGAAGCTTTCTTT; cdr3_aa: CSIRGGVGTEAFF
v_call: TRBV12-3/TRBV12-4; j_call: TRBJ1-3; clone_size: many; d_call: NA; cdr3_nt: TGTGCCAGCAGTTTAAGGAACTCTGGAAACACCATATATTTT; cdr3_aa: CASSLRNSGNTIYF
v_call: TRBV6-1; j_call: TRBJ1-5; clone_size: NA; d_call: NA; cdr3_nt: TGTGCCAGCGGCTCCTCTAGCAGGGGACAGCCCCAGCATTTT; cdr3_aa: CASGSSSRGQPQHF
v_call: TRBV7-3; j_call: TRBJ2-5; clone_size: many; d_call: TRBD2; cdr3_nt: TGTGCCAGCAGCTCCATACACCTCGGGGCGGGAGGGCCGGAAGAGACCCAGTACTTC; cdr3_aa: CASSSIHLGAGGPEETQYF
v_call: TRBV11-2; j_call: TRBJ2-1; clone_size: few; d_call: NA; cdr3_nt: TGTGCCAGCAACAATATCGGGTTCCGCTCCTACAATGAGCAGTTCTTC; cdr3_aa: CASNNIGFRSYNEQFF
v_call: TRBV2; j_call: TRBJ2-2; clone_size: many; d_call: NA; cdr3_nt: TGTGCCAGCAGTGAATGGGCCACCGGGGAGCTGTTTTTT; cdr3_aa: CASSEWATGELFF
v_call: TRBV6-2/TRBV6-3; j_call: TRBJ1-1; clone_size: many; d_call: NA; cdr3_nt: TGTGCCAGCAGTAACCGGGGAGTTCTCGGAGCTTTCTTT; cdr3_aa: CASSNRGVLGAFF
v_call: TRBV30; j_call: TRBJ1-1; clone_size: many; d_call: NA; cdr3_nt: TGTGCCTGGAGTGGGGTGGGGAACACTGAAGCTTTCTTT; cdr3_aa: CAWSGVGNTEAFF
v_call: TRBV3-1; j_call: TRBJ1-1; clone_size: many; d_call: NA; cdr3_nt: TGTGCCAGCAGCCAAGGCCCCCGACGGGGGACTGAAGCTTTCTTT; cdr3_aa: CASSQGPRRGTEAFF
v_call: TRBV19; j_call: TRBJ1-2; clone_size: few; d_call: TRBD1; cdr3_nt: TGTGCCAGTTCCGGGGCCACAGGGGGTATGGTCTATGGCTACACCTTC; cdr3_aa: CASSGATGGMVYGYTF
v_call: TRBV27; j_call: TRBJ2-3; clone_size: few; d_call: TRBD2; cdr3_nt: TGTGCCAGCAGTTTAAATGCGGGAGTAAGCCCCCATGGGCAGTATTTT; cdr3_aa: CASSLNAGVSPHGQYF
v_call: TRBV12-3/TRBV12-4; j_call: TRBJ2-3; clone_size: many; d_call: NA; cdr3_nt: TGTGCCAGCAGTTTGGGTTTCACAGATACGCAGTATTTT; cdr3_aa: CASSLGFTDTQYF
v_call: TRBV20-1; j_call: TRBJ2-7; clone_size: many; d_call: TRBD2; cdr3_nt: TGCAGTGCTAGAGGCGGGGAGCGGGGATCCTACGAGCAGTACTTC; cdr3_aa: CSARGGERGSYEQYF
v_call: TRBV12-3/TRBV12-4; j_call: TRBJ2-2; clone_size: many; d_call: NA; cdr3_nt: TGTGCCAGCCGGACGACACTCAAGGGCGGGGAGCTGTTTTTT; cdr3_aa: CASRTTLKGGELFF
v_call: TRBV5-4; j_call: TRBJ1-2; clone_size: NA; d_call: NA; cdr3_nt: TGTGCCAGCAGCTTGGAGGGACGTCGGAACTATGGCTACACCTTC; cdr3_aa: CASSLEGRRNYGYTF
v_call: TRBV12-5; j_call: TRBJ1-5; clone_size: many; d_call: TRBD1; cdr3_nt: TGTGCTAGTGGCAGAGGACAGGCGGGCAATCAGCCCCAGCATTTT; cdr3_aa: CASGRGQAGNQPQHF
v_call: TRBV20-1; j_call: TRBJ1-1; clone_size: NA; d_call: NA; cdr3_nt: TGCAGTGCTCAATCCGGGGCCTCCACTGAAGCTTTCTTT; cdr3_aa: CSAQSGASTEAFF
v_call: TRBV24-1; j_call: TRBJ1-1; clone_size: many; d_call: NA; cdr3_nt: TGTGCCACCACCTCGGGGGGGAACACTGAAGCTTTCTTT; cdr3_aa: CATTSGGNTEAFF
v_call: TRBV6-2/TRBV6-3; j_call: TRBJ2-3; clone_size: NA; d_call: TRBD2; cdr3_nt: TGTGCCAGCAGTTATCCACTAGCGGGGGTCCGGGATACGCAGTATTTT; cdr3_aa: CASSYPLAGVRDTQYF
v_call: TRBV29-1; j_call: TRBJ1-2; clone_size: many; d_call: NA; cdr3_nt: TGCAGCGTTGATCAGGCCTCTGGCTACACCTTC; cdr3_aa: CSVDQASGYTF
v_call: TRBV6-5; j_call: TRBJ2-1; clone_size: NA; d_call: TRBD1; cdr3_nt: TGTGCCAGCAGTTACTCGGGACAGAGGGCCCGGAATGAGCAGTTCTTC; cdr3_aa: CASSYSGQRARNEQFF
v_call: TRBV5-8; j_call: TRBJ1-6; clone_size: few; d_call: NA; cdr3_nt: TGTGCCAGCAGCTTGGTAGTTAGGGGCAGGAGCTCCTATAATTCACCCCTCCACTTT; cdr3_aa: CASSLVVRGRSSYNSPLHF
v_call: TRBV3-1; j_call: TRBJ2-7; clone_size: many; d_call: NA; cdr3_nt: TGTGCCAGCAGCCAAGCAGGGGTCAGGGCCTACGAGCAGTACTTC; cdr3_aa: CASSQAGVRAYEQYF
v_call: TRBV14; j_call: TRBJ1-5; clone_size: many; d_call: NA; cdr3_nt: TGTGCCAGCAGCCAAGAACGGAGACAGCCCCAGCATTTT; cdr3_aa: CASSQERRQPQHF
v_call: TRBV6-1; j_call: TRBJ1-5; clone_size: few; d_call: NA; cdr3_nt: TGTGCCAGCAAGGACGCGACGCCCCAGCATTTT; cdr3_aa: CASKDATPQHF
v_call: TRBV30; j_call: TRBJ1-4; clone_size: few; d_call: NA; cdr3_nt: TGTGCCTGGACCGCCGGTGAAAAACTGTTTTTT; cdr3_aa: CAWTAGEKLFF
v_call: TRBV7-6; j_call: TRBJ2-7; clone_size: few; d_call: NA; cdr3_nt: TGTGCCTCGGGGGCGGGACCGCTCTACGAGCAGTACTTC; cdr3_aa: CASGAGPLYEQYF
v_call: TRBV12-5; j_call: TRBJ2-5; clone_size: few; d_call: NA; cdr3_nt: TGTGCTAGTGGTTTGATACGAGAGACCCAGTACTTC; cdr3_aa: CASGLIRETQYF
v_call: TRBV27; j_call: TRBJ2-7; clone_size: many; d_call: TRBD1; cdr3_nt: TGTGCCAGCAGTTTAGCCCCGGGGACAGGCGGCGAGCAGTACTTC; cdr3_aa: CASSLAPGTGGEQYF
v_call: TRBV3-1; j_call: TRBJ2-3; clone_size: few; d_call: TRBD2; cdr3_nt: TGTGCCAGCAGCCAAGGCGGGAGTGGCACAGATACGCAGTATTTT; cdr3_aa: CASSQGGSGTDTQYF
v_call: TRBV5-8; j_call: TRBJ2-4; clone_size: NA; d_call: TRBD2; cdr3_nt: TGTGCCAGCAGCTTGGCTGGGACTAGCGGATCCTGGGGGGCCAAAAACATTCAGTACTTC; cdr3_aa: CASSLAGTSGSWGAKNIQYF
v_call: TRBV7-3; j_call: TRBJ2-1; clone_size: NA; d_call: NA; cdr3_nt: TGTGCCAGCAGCGAAGGTGGGGGCTCTGGGGTATATGAGCAGTTCTTC; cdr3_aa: CASSEGGGSGVYEQFF
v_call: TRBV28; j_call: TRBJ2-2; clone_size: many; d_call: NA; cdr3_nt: TGTGCCAGCAGTTTTATGAAGGGGTCCGGGGAGCTGTTTTTT; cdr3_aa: CASSFMKGSGELFF
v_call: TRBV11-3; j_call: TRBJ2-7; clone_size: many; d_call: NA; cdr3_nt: TGTGCCAGCAGCGGCGGGACTTTATACTTC; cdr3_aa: CASSGGTLYF
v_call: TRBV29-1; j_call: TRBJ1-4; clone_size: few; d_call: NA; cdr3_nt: TGCAGCGTCGCAGGGGAGACGGGAAAACTGTTTTTT; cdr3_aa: CSVAGETGKLFF
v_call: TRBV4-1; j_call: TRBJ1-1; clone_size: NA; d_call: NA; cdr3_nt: TGCGCCAGCAGCCAAGATCGAAACAGCATGAACACTGAAGCTTTCTTT; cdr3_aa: CASSQDRNSMNTEAFF
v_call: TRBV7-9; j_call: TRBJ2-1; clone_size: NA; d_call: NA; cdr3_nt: TGTGCCAGCAGCGGCCTGGGCCAGCGGGCGTACAATGAGCAGTTCTTC; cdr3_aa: CASSGLGQRAYNEQFF
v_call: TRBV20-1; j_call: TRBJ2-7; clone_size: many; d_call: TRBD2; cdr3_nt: TGCAGTGCTCCTCGGGCGGGAGCCTCCTACGAGCAGTACTTC; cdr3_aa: CSAPRAGASYEQYF
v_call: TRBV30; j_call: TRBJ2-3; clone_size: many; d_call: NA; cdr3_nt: TGTGCCTGGGATAGAACTCATCCCCCCGATACGCAGTATTTT; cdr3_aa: CAWDRTHPPDTQYF
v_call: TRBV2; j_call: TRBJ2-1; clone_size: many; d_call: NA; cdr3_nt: TGTGCCAGCATACTCGACCGGAAGACCCGCAATGAGCAGTTCTTC; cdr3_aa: CASILDRKTRNEQFF
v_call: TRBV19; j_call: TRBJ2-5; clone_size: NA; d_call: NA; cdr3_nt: TGTGCCAGTAGTATTCGGCGGACCCCAGTGGAGACCCAGTACTTC; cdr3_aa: CASSIRRTPVETQYF
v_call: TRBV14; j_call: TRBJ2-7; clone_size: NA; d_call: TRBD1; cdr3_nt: TGTGCCAGCAGCCAAGAGAGGCTAGTGGCAGGGGGCCATAACTACGAGCAGTACTTC; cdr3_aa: CASSQERLVAGGHNYEQYF
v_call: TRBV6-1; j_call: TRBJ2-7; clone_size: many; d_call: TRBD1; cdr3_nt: TGTGCCAGCAGTGAGCAACAGGGGGCCTACGAGCAGTACTTC; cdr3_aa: CASSEQQGAYEQYF
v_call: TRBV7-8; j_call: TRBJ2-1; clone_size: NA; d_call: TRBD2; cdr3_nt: TGTGCCAGCAGCCCACACGCCGGACTAGCGGGTAGCGGTGAGCAGTTCTTC; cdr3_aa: CASSPHAGLAGSGEQFF
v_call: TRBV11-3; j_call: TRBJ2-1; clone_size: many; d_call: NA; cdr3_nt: TGTGCCAGCAGCTTAGCGGAGAATGAGCAGTTCTTC; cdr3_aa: CASSLAENEQFF